This TCR beta chain was sequenced during a study of molecular identifiers for immune sequencing clone quantification. CDR1 is SGDLS and CDR2 is YYNGEE in the germline V gene. With 0 bases removed from V and 5 bases from J, the gap between germline ends came to 12 bases. The CDR3 covers 16 residues. This clonotype was recorded many times. What it binds is unknown. Overall study results and limits: Highly expanded clones may be undercounted when identical TCR molecules share barcodes.

Previously described methods and listed TCR primers produced bulk TCR libraries. A single record per CDR3 protein comes from TCRdb applying MiXCR to the PCR reads. The data contain around 300,000 distinct CDR3 sequences, 24% of them singletons. The source material was naive CD8+ T cells from blood, with Jurkat cell RNA spiked in. Subset given: FACS-sorted CD8+CD4-CCR7+CD45RA+ naive T cells. The TCR comes from a human donor in good health. Some libraries in this study had Jurkat cell RNA spiked in. The rearrangement uses TRBV9 and TRBJ1-6; possibly TRBD1 for D (5 bases). CDR3 sequence: CASSVAAGLNNSPLHF. The DNA for the CDR3 is TGTGCCAGCAGCGTAGCGGCAGGGCTAAATAATTCACCCCTCCACTTT.